This passage covers 21 T cell receptor beta chains from one sample sequenced in a study of blood T cell repertoires in COVID-19. Only in-frame clones appear in the TCRdb table, and some are missing; sequencing was by immunoSEQ multiplex PCR. This table holds about 300,000 clones, 75% to 90% found once. Sequenced material: peripheral blood. Receptor source: a woman in her 40s who had recovered from COVID-19.

This clone was detected once. This chain joins TRBV18 and TRBJ2-5; 7 bases align to TRBD2. The V and J ends lost 6 bases and 5 bases, in that order; junction bases with no gene match: 6. CDR3 length: 13 amino acids. From germline, CDR1 is KGHSH and CDR2 LQKENI. CDR3 nucleotides: TGTGCCAGCTCCCGGGGGGTTGAGGAGACCCAGTACTTC. It encodes CASSRGVEETQYF.

This clone was recorded many times. The CDR3 loop reads CASSQDRNQPQHF. The CDR3 DNA reads TGCGCCAGCAGCCAAGACAGGAATCAGCCCCAGCATTTT. The gene calls are TRBV4-1 and TRBJ1-5; D is unclear. CDR3 length: 13 residues. The germline V gene has CDR1 MGHRA and CDR2 YSYEKL. Trimming pared 0 bases from V and 4 bases from J, leaving 4 bases between.

The chain recombines TRBV7-2 with TRBJ2-2; 12 bases agree with TRBD1. The V and J ends lost 5 bases and 3 bases, in that order; junction bases with no gene match: 13. The CDR3 extends over 19 amino acids. Germline loops: CDR1 SGHTA, CDR2 FQGNSA. CDR3 in amino acids: CASSRLGTGQGAYTGELFF. The CDR3 coding sequence is TGTGCCAGCAGCCGCCTCGGCACGGGACAGGGGGCTTACACCGGGGAGCTGTTTTTT.

The V call is TRBV6-6, the J call TRBJ2-1, with D maybe TRBD2 (6 bases). The CDR3 runs to 15 residues. With 3 bases removed from V and 4 bases from J, the gap between germline ends came to 13 bases. Per germline, CDR1 MNHNY and CDR2 SVGAGI (reference sequence). CDR3 sequence: CASSYTSKGYNEQFF. In DNA form, the CDR3 reads TGTGCCAGCAGTTATACTAGCAAAGGTTACAATGAGCAGTTCTTC.

The chain recombines TRBV9 with TRBJ1-1; D remains ambiguous. V lost 8 bases and J lost 8, with 7 bases in between. Germline values: CDR1 SGDLS, CDR2 YYNGEE. There are 9 residues in the CDR3. CDR3 DNA sequence: TGTGCCAGTTTGAGGGAAGCTTTCTTT. This sequence encodes CASLREAFF. The complete variable domain, with remaining parts taken from reference TRBV9 and TRBJ1-1, reads DSGVTQTPKHLITATGQRVTLRCSPRSGDLSVYWYQQSLDQGLQFLIQYYNGEERAKGNILERFSAQQFPDLHSELNLSSLELGDSALYFCASLREAFFGQGTRLTVV.

V is TRBV7-8 and J is TRBJ1-5; D not resolved. This CDR3 is built from 15 residues. V was cut by 1 base and J by 6 bases, with 13 bases left in between. Germline V gene data show CDR1 as SGHVS and CDR2 as FQNEAQ. The CDR3 DNA sequence: TGTGCCAGCAGCTTAGATCGGAGGGCCGCTCAGCCCCAGCATTTT. This gives the protein CASSLDRRAAQPQHF.

The rearrangement links TRBV7-2 to TRBJ1-3; D ambiguous. Germline V CDR1 and CDR2: SGHTA, FQGNSA. This CDR3 has 16 amino acids. The V and J ends lost 5 bases and 0 bases respectively, with 14 bases between them. Here the CDR3 reads CASSLGSDTSGNTIYF. The CDR3 region has the DNA TGTGCCAGCAGCCTAGGTTCAGACACCTCTGGAAACACCATATATTTT.

The chain links TRBV5-4 to TRBJ2-2; D unresolved. The V gene lost 2 bases and the J gene lost 0 bases, with 14 bases spanning the gap. The CDR3 is 17 amino acids. CDR1 SGHNT and CDR2 YYREEE come from the germline V gene (reference sequence). In DNA form, the CDR3 reads TGTGCCAGCAGCTTCTACCGACATACAGCGAACACCGGGGAGCTGTTTTTT. Protein: CASSFYRHTANTGELFF.

The gene calls are TRBV3-1 (or the pseudogene TRBV3-2) and TRBJ2-7; 10 nucleotides line up with TRBD1. Germline V gives CDR1 LGHDT, CDR2 YNNKEL (reference sequence). This CDR3 is built from 16 residues. V lost 0 bases and J lost 3; bases outside the gene matches: 5. This CDR3 reads CASSQDPGQGHYEQYF. The CDR3 DNA follows: TGTGCCAGCAGCCAAGATCCGGGACAGGGGCACTACGAGCAGTACTTC.

This clone was picked up a small number of times. The chain joins TRBV2 to TRBJ1-6; 12 bases map to TRBD1. J lost 9 bases, V lost 6 bases, and 12 bases had no gene match. Germline CDR1 and CDR2: SNHLY and FYNNEI. The CDR3 totals 17 residues. For the CDR3, the DNA is TGTGCCAGCAGGACCGGGACAGGGGGCAGAGGACTTTCACCCCTCCACTTT. Its translation: CASRTGTGGRGLSPLHF.

The chain links TRBV5-4 to TRBJ2-7; D is unresolved. Germline V lookup: CDR1 SGHNT, CDR2 YYREEE (reference sequence). The CDR3 has 14 amino acids. The V end lost 0 bases, the J end lost 5 bases, and 12 bases lay between the germline ends. CDR3 in amino acids: CASSLEQLSNEQYF. In nucleotides, the CDR3 is TGTGCCAGCAGCTTGGAACAGTTAAGCAACGAGCAGTACTTC.

The rearrangement uses TRBV2 and TRBJ2-2, with TRBD1 matching over 10 bases. V lost 7 bases to trimming and J lost 7 bases; unmatched junction nucleotides: 9. Germline CDR1 and CDR2: SNHLY and FYNNEI. There are 15 residues in the CDR3. This chain's CDR3 is CASTGQGEVSGELFF. The CDR3 DNA is TGTGCCAGCACCGGACAGGGGGAGGTTAGCGGGGAGCTGTTTTTT.

The chain uses TRBV30 and TRBJ2-5; weak D call: TRBD2 (6 bases). Germline loops: CDR1 GTSNPN, CDR2 SVGIG (reference sequence). The CDR3 is 12 amino acids. The V and J ends lost 3 bases and 5 bases respectively, with 10 bases between them. The CDR3 nucleotides read TGTGCCTGGAGCCCAGGAGGGGAGACCCAGTACTTC. Translating gives CAWSPGGETQYF.

The chain recombines TRBV11-2 with TRBJ1-4; unclear D gene. CDR1 and CDR2 from the germline V gene are SGHAT and FQNNGV. The CDR3 is 15 amino acids. Trimming stripped 2 bases from V and 7 bases from J, with 14 bases between. The DNA of the CDR3 is TGTGCCAGCAGCTTACATGGCGGAGCCCCTGAAAAACTGTTTTTT. Translation gives CASSLHGGAPEKLFF.

The chain links TRBV20-1 to TRBJ2-3; 8 bases are a match to TRBD2. The germline V gene has CDR1 DFQATT and CDR2 SNEGSKA (reference sequence). There are 16 residues in the CDR3. The V segment lost 4 bases and the J segment 0 bases; nucleotides outside the gene matches: 9. The CDR3 protein is CSAIDGGGPSTDTQYF. The CDR3 nucleotides read TGCAGTGCTATTGACGGCGGGGGGCCTAGCACAGATACGCAGTATTTT.

The chain couples TRBV5-4 to TRBJ2-3; the D gene is possibly TRBD1 (5 bases). Germline assignment: CDR1 SGHNT and CDR2 YYREEE (reference sequence). V was clipped by 4 bases and J by 4 bases, with 10 bases between them. The CDR3 covers 13 residues. CDR3 sequence reads: CASSAAGSDTQYF. As DNA, the CDR3 is TGTGCCAGCAGCGCAGCAGGGTCAGATACGCAGTATTTT. Using reference TRBV5-4 and TRBJ2-3 for the parts outside the CDR3, the full variable domain is ETGVTQSPTHLIKTRGQQVTLRCSSQSGHNTVSWYQQALGQGPQFIFQYYREEENGRGNFPPRFSGLQFPNYSSELNVNALELDDSALYLCASSAAGSDTQYFGPGTRLTVL.

A single count supports this clone. The rearrangement uses TRBV25-1 and TRBJ2-7, with 7 bases that match TRBD1. The germline CDR1 and CDR2 sequences are MGHDK and SYGVNS. With 7 bases clipped from V and 3 bases from J, the junction kept 9 bases outside the gene matches. CDR3 size: 14 residues. The CDR3, as DNA: TGTGCCAGCAATACCAAGGGACAGAGCTACGAGCAGTACTTC. Translated: CASNTKGQSYEQYF.

The V gene is TRBV6-6, the J gene TRBJ2-1; TRBD2 matches at 9 bases. CDR3 size: 16 residues. With V trimmed by 2 bases and J by 9 bases, 11 bases remained unmatched. Germline V gene data show CDR1 as MNHNY and CDR2 as SVGAGI (reference sequence). CDR3 bases: TGTGCCAGCAGTTACCCCGGGACTAGCCTTTTCACTGAGCAGTTCTTC. Amino acid sequence: CASSYPGTSLFTEQFF.

The chain has TRBV18 and TRBJ1-1; 7 nucleotides align to TRBD1. The V gene's germline CDR1 is KGHSH and CDR2 LQKENI. This CDR3 has 13 residues. The junction had 5 bases not matched to a gene; V was cut back by 3 bases and J by 7 bases. This CDR3 reads CASSPKGDSEAFF. The CDR3 nucleotides read TGTGCCAGCTCACCCAAGGGGGACAGTGAAGCTTTCTTT.

This clone turned up a few times. J is TRBJ1-5 and V is TRBV18; weak D call: TRBD1 (5 bases). Germline V gene sequence: CDR1 KGHSH, CDR2 LQKENI. Deletions cut 4 bases from V and 5 bases from J, with 12 bases between. This CDR3 is built from 14 residues. This chain's CDR3 is CASSRWSGDQPQHF. The CDR3 DNA sequence: TGTGCCAGCTCACGTTGGTCGGGGGATCAGCCCCAGCATTTT.

As regards this clone: Other DNA sequences in the same sample also yield this CDR3. V usage is TRBV12-3 or TRBV12-4 and J usage is TRBJ1-1, with D hard to call. This CDR3 spans 12 amino acids. The V end was cut by 2 bases, the J end by 3 bases, with 4 bases between. The CDR3 is CASSLRDTEAFF. DNA of the CDR3: TGTGCCAGCAGTTTACGGGACACTGAAGCTTTCTTT.